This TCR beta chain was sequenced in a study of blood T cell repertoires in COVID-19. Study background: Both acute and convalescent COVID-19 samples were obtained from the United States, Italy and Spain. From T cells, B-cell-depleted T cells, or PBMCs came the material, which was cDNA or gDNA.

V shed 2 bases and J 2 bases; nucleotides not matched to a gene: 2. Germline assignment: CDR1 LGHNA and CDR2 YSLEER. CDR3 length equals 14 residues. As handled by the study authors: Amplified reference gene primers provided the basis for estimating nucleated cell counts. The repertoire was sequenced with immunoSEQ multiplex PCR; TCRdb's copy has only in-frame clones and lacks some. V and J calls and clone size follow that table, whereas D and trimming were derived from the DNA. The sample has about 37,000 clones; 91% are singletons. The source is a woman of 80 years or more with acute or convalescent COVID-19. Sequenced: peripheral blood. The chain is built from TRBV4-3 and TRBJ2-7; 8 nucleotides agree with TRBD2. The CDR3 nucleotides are TGCGCCAGCAGCCAACGGGAGGGGGCCTACGAGCAGTACTTC. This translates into CASSQREGAYEQYF.